These 17 T cell receptor beta chains were sequenced from one sample in a study of response to subunit inactivated influenza vaccine. Each CDR3 protein gets one entry after TCRdb re-called the RT-PCR reads with MiXCR. The table lists approximately 500,000 distinct CDR3 sequences, approximately 13% of them singletons. The sequenced sample was PBMCs from blood, obtained roughly 47 days after vaccination. The source is a man aged 45-60 years who received an inactivated influenza vaccine.

This clonotype was found a few times. V is TRBV10-3 and J is TRBJ2-1, with D perhaps matching TRBD1 (5 bases). Germline V lookup: CDR1 ENHRY, CDR2 SYGVKD. V lost 7 bases to trimming and J lost 5 bases, with 12 bases between them. CDR3 length equals 13 residues. CDR3 region: CAIIGEGDNEQFF. CDR3 nucleotide sequence: TGTGCCATCATAGGGGAAGGGGACAATGAGCAGTTCTTC.

This clonotype was counted between two and nine times. The rearrangement uses TRBV7-2 and TRBJ2-7; tentative D call: TRBD2 (6 bases). CDR1 and CDR2 (germline): SGHTA, FQGNSA. The germline V and J ends were trimmed by 3 bases and 5 bases, with 11 bases remaining between them. The CDR3 has 13 amino acids. The DNA for the CDR3 is TGTGCCAGCAGCTTTAGGGAGGCCCACGAGCAGTACTTC. This sequence encodes CASSFREAHEQYF.

Many counts were recorded for this clonotype. The J gene is TRBJ2-7, the V gene TRBV3-1; D unresolved. The germline V and J ends were trimmed by 0 bases and 0 bases, with 9 bases remaining between them. CDR3 size: 15 residues. Per the germline V gene, CDR1 is LGHDT and CDR2 is YNNKEL (reference sequence). The CDR3, as DNA: TGTGCCAGCAGCCAAGATTTCGTAAGCTCCTACGAGCAGTACTTC. Translating it yields CASSQDFVSSYEQYF.

This clonotype showed up many times. V and J are TRBV5-5 and TRBJ2-3; 8 positions agree with TRBD2. CDR1 is SGHKS, CDR2 YYEKEE, per germline (reference sequence). V shed 2 bases and J 4 bases; nucleotides not matched to a gene: 3. The CDR3 has 14 amino acids. In DNA form, the CDR3 reads TGTGCCAGCAGCTTAGGACTAGCATCAGATACGCAGTATTTT. Its translation is CASSLGLASDTQYF.

The chain links TRBV5-6 to TRBJ2-7, with 10 bases matching TRBD2. This CDR3 has 15 residues. Germline-derived CDR1 and CDR2 are SGHDT and YYEEEE. J lost 6 bases, V lost 2 bases, and 8 bases had no gene match. The DNA for the CDR3 is TGTGCCAGCAGCTTCGTTGGGCTAGCGGGAGTCGAGCAGTACTTC. Encoded protein: CASSFVGLAGVEQYF.

In its sample, this clonotype was seen a few times. The chain combines TRBV4-3 with TRBJ2-1; 7 bases are a match to TRBD2. Unmatched junction bases numbered 9, after V lost 1 base and J lost 6 bases. This CDR3 spans 16 amino acids. The germline CDR1 and CDR2 sequences are LGHNA and YSLEER. The DNA for the CDR3 is TGCGCCAGCAGCCAAGTGTGGGGCGGCGGGAGCAATGAGCAGTTCTTC. It codes for CASSQVWGGGSNEQFF.

This clonotype appeared many times. The chain employs TRBV5-1 and TRBJ1-6; 7 bases are a match to TRBD1. With 4 bases clipped from V and 9 bases from J, the junction kept 10 bases outside the gene matches. The CDR3 spans 15 residues. Germline assignment: CDR1 SGHRS and CDR2 YFSETQ. The CDR3 spells CASSRDSPMGSPLHF. CDR3 DNA: TGCGCCAGCAGCCGGGACAGCCCCATGGGTTCACCCCTCCACTTT.

This clonotype was seen more than once but under ten times. The CDR3 DNA reads as TGTGCCAGCAGCAGGACAGGGGGCCAGGGGACCTACAATGAGCAGTTCTTC. This gives the protein CASSRTGGQGTYNEQFF. The chain joins TRBV6-1 to TRBJ2-1; TRBD1 matches 11 bases. The J segment lost 2 bases and the V segment lost 6 bases, leaving 9 bases of the junction unmatched. This CDR3 has 17 residues. CDR1 and CDR2 (germline): MNHNS, SASEGT.

The chain links TRBV6-5 to TRBJ1-2; no definite D call. There are 17 residues in the CDR3. Germline V lookup: CDR1 MNHEY, CDR2 SVGAGI. The V and J ends lost 0 bases and 4 bases respectively, with 18 bases between them. In nucleotides, the CDR3 is TGTGCCAGCAGTTACTCGAGCCGCCGCGGCAGATCCTATGGCTACACCTTC. This translates into CASSYSSRRGRSYGYTF.

V usage is TRBV27 and J usage is TRBJ2-1; 9 bases are shared with TRBD2. Trimming removed 6 bases from V and 7 bases from J; junction bases left unmatched: 10. This CDR3 is built from 15 residues. Germline-derived CDR1 and CDR2 are MNHEY and SMNVEV (reference sequence). The CDR3 reads CASSRPGTSMNEQFF. Written as DNA, the CDR3 is TGTGCCAGCAGCCGACCCGGGACTAGCATGAATGAGCAGTTCTTC.

This clonotype was found a few times. The J gene is TRBJ2-2, the V gene TRBV24-1; D unresolved. V lost 7 bases, J lost 5 bases, and 4 bases lay in between. This CDR3 spans 11 amino acids. Germline lookup yields CDR1 KGHDR and CDR2 SFDVKD. The CDR3 sequence is CATRGTGELFF. The CDR3 DNA sequence: TGTGCCACCAGGGGTACCGGGGAGCTGTTTTTT.

This clonotype has only a few counts. This chain joins TRBV4-1 and TRBJ2-1; weak D call: TRBD1 (5 bases). Germline V gene sequence: CDR1 MGHRA, CDR2 YSYEKL. The CDR3 length is 16 residues. With 3 bases removed from V and 10 bases from J, the gap between germline ends came to 22 bases. CDR3 in DNA: TGCGCCAGCAGCCAGAGTTCGTGGCAGGGAAGGATGGAGCAGTTCTTC. It codes for CASSQSSWQGRMEQFF.

This clonotype has just a few counts. The chain carries TRBV5-1 and TRBJ2-3; D call uncertain. Germline V gene data show CDR1 as SGHRS and CDR2 as YFSETQ. Trimming pared 5 bases from V and 1 base from J, leaving 8 bases between. This CDR3 spans 13 amino acids. CDR3 loop: CASSQKGTDTQYF. The CDR3 nucleotides read TGCGCCAGCAGTCAGAAAGGCACAGATACGCAGTATTTT.

The genes are TRBV20-1 and TRBJ2-1, with D possibly matching TRBD2 (5 bases). The germline V gene encodes CDR1 DFQATT and CDR2 SNEGSKA (reference sequence). The V end was cut by 6 bases, the J end by 1 base, with 16 bases between. The CDR3 has 15 amino acids. CDR3 coding DNA: TGCAGTGCCACGTGGGTCGGGAATTCCTACAATGAGCAGTTCTTC. Amino acid sequence: CSATWVGNSYNEQFF.

The chain recombines TRBV12-3 or TRBV12-4 with TRBJ2-7; TRBD2 aligns across 7 bases. J gave up 4 bases and V 6 bases, and 15 bases lay outside the gene matches. The CDR3 consists of 16 residues. The CDR3 is CASSPSGKAPRYEQYF. The DNA of the CDR3 is TGTGCCAGCAGCCCCAGCGGGAAGGCCCCAAGGTACGAGCAGTACTTC.

This chain connects TRBV20-1 to TRBJ2-7, with a possible D match to TRBD1 (6 bases). The CDR3 length is 14 residues. V shed 4 bases and J shed 2 bases, with 15 bases lying between them. CDR1 and CDR2 (germline): DFQATT, SNEGSKA (reference sequence). The CDR3 spells CSATGTGFPYEQYF. For the CDR3, the DNA is TGCAGTGCTACTGGAACAGGGTTCCCCTACGAGCAGTACTTC.

V and J are TRBV20-1 and TRBJ2-2, with 9 bases identical to TRBD2. V lost 3 bases, J lost 7 bases, and 12 bases stayed unmatched. The CDR3 contains 16 residues. Germline V gene sequence: CDR1 DFQATT, CDR2 SNEGSKA (reference sequence). In DNA, the CDR3 is TGCAGTGCTAGCTCCTCTGGCGGGGGGGCCGTCGGGGAGCTGTTTTTT. Translation gives CSASSSGGGAVGELFF.